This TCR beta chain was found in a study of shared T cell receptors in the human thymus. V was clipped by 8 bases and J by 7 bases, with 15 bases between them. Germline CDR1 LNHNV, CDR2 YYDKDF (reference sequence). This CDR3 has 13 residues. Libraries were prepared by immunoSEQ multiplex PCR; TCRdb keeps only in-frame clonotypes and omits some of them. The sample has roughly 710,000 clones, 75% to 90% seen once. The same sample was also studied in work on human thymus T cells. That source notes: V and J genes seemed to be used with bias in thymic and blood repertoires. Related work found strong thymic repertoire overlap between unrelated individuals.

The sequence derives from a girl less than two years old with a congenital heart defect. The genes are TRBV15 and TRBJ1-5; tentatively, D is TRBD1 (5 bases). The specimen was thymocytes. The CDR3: CATRVGGGQPQHF. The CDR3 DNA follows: TGTGCCACCCGAGTGGGGGGTGGCCAGCCCCAGCATTTT.